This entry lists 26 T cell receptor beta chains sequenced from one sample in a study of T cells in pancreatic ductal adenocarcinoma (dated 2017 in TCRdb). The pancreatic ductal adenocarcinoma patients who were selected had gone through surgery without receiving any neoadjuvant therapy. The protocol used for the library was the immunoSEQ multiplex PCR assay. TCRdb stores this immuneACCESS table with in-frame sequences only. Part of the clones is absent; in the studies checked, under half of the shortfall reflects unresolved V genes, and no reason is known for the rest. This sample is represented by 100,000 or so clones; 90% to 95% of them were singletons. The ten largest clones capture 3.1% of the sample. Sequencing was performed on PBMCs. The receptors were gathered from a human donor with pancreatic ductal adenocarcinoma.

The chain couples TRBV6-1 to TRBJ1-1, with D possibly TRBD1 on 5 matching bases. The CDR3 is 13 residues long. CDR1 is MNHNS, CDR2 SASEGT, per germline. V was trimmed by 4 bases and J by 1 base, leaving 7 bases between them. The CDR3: CASSGTPNTEAFF. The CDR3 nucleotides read TGTGCCAGCAGTGGGACACCGAACACTGAAGCTTTCTTT.

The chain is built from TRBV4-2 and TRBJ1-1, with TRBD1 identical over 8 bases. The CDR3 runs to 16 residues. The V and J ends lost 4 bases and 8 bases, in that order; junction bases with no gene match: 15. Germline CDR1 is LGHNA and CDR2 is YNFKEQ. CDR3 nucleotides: TGTGCCAGCAGCCCACTTCGTGTGCAGGGGGCGCGGGAAGCTTTCTTT. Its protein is CASSPLRVQGAREAFF.

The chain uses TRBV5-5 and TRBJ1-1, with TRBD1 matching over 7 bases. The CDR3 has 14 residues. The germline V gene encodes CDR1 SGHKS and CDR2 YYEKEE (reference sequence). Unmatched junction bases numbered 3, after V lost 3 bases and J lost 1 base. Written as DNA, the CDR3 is TGTGCCAGCAGCTGGGGACAGCCGAACACTGAAGCTTTCTTT. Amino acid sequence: CASSWGQPNTEAFF.

The CDR3 DNA reads as TGCGCCAGCAGCTCCCTCGGCGGGGACGGGGCCAACGTCCTGACTTTC. Amino acids: CASSSLGGDGANVLTF. The rearrangement joins TRBV5-1 to TRBJ2-6, with a tentative D call TRBD2 (6 bases). V was shortened by 3 bases and J by 4 bases, with 14 bases between the two germline ends. CDR1 and CDR2 (germline): SGHRS, YFSETQ. The CDR3 length is 16 residues.

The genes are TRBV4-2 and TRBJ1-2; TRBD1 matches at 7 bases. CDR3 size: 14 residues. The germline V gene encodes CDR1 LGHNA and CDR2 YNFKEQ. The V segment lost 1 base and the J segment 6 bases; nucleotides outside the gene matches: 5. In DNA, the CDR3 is TGTGCCAGCAGCCAAGTTAGACAGGGCAATGGCTACACCTTC. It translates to CASSQVRQGNGYTF.

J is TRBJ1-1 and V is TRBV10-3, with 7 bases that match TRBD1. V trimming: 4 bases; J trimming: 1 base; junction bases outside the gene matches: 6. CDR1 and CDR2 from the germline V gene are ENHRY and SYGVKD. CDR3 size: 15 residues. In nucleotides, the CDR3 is TGTGCCATCAGTGCCCGGACAGGCGGGAACACTGAAGCTTTCTTT. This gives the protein CAISARTGGNTEAFF.

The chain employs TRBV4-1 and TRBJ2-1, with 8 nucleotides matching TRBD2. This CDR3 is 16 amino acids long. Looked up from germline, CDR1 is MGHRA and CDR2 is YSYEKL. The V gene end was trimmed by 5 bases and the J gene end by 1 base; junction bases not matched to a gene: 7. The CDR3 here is CASSSRSGGSYNEQFF. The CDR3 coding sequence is TGCGCCAGCAGCTCCCGGAGCGGGGGTTCCTACAATGAGCAGTTCTTC.

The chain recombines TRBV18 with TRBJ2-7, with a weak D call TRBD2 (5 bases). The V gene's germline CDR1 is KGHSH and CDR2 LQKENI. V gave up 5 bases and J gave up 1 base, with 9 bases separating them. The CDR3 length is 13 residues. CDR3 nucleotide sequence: TGTGCCAGCTCATCGGGGAGTTCCTACGAGCAGTACTTC. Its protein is CASSSGSSYEQYF. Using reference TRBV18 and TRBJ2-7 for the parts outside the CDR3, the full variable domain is NAGVMQNPRHLVRRRGQEARLRCSPMKGHSHVYWYRQLPEEGLKFMVYLQKENIIDESGMPKERFSAEFPKEGPSILRIQQVVRGDSAAYFCASSSGSSYEQYFGPGTRLTVT.

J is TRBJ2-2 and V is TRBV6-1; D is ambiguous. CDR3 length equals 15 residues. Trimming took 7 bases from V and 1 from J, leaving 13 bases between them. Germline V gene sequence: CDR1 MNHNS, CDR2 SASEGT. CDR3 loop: CASIITAVNTGELFF. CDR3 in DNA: TGTGCCAGCATAATTACAGCCGTGAACACCGGGGAGCTGTTTTTT.

CDR3 sequence reads: CASSIRDSGLRDYGYTF. In DNA form, the CDR3 reads TGTGCCAGTAGTATTCGGGACAGTGGCCTGAGGGACTATGGCTACACCTTC. The rearrangement links TRBV19 to TRBJ1-2, with 7 bases matching TRBD1. This CDR3 has 17 residues. Germline assignment: CDR1 LNHDA and CDR2 SQIVND (reference sequence). J lost 3 bases, V lost 3 bases, and 13 bases had no gene match.

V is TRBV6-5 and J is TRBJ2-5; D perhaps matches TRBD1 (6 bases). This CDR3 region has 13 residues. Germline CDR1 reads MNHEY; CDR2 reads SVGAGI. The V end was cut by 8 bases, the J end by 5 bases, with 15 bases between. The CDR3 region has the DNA TGTGCCAGCCTGGGGGCAGGCTGGGAGACCCAGTACTTC. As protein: CASLGAGWETQYF.

DNA for the CDR3: TGCGCCAGCAGCCAAGATGGGGGGGGGACCACCTACGAGCAGTACTTC. Translating gives CASSQDGGGTTYEQYF. The chain carries TRBV4-3 and TRBJ2-7, with 7 bases lining up with TRBD2. The CDR3 spans 16 residues. Per the germline V gene, CDR1 is LGHNA and CDR2 is YSLEER. V dropped 0 bases and J dropped 2; count of bases not matched to a gene: 7.

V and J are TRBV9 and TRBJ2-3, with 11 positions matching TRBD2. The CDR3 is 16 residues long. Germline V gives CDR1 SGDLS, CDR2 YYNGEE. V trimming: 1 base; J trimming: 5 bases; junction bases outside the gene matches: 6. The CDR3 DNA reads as TGTGCCAGCAGCGTATCTAGCGGGAGGTTCGGAGATACGCAGTATTTT. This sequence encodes CASSVSSGRFGDTQYF. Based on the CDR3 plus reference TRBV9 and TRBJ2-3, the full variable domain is DSGVTQTPKHLITATGQRVTLRCSPRSGDLSVYWYQQSLDQGLQFLIQYYNGEERAKGNILERFSAQQFPDLHSELNLSSLELGDSALYFCASSVSSGRFGDTQYFGPGTRLTVL.

In DNA, the CDR3 is TGTGCCATCAGTGAGTCGGGGGGGCGTAGCTCCTACGAGCAGTACTTC. It translates to CAISESGGRSSYEQYF. V usage is TRBV10-3 and J usage is TRBJ2-7, with D maybe TRBD2 (7 bases). V lost 0 bases to trimming and J lost 0 bases, with 12 bases between them. CDR1 is ENHRY, CDR2 SYGVKD, per germline. The CDR3 loop spans 16 amino acids.

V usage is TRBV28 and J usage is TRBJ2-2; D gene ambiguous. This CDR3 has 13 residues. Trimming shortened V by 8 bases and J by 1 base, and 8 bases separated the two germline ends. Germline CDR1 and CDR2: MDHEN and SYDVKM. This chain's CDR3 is CASHLGNTGELFF. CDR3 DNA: TGTGCCAGCCATCTCGGGAACACCGGGGAGCTGTTTTTT.

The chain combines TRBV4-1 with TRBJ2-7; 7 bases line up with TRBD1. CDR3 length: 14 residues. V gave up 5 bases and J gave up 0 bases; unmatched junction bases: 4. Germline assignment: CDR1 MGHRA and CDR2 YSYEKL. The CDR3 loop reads CASSKDRSSYEQYF. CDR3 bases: TGCGCCAGCAGCAAGGACAGGAGCTCCTACGAGCAGTACTTC.

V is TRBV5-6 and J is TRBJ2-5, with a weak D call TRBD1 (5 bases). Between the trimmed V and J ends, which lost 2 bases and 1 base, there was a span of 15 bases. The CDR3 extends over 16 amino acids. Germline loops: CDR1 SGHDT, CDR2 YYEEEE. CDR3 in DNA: TGTGCCAGCAGCTTTCGTCAGGGCTGGTTCCAAGAGACCCAGTACTTC. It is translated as CASSFRQGWFQETQYF.

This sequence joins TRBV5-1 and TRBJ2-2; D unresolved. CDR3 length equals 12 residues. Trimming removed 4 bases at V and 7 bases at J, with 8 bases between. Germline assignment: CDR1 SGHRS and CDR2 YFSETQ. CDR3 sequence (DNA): TGCGCCAGCAGCCGGTCAAACGGGGAGCTGTTTTTT. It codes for CASSRSNGELFF.

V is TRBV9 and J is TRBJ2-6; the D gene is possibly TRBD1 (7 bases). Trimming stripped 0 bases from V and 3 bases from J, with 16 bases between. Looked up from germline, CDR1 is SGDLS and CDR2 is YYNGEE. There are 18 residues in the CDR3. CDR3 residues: CASSVALQGGFGANVLTF. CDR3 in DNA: TGTGCCAGCAGCGTAGCTCTCCAGGGGGGATTTGGGGCCAACGTCCTGACTTTC.

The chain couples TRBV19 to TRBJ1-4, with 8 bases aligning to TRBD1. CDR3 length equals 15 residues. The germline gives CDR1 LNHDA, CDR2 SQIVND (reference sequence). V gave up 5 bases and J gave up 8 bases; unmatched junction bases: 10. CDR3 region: CASSSDRAIGEKLFF. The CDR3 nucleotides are TGTGCCAGTAGTTCGGACAGGGCGATCGGGGAAAAACTGTTTTTT.

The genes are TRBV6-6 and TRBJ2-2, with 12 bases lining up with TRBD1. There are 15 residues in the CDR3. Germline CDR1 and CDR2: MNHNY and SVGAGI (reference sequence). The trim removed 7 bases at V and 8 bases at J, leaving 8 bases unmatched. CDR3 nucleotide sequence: TGTGCCAGCATTTCGGGACAGGGGGCGCTTGGGGAGCTGTTTTTT. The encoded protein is CASISGQGALGELFF.

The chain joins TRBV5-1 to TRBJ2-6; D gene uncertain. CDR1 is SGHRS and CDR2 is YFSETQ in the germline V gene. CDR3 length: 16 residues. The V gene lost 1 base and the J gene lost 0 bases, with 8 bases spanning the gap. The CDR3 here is CASSLTGDSGANVLTF. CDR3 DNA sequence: TGCGCCAGCAGCTTGACCGGAGACTCTGGGGCCAACGTCCTGACTTTC.

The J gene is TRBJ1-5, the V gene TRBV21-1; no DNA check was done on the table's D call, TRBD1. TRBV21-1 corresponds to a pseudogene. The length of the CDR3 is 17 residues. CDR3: CASSKDAEGERDQPQHF. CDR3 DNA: TGTGCCAGCAGCAAAGACGCAGAGGGGGAGCGAGATCAGCCCCAGCATTTT.

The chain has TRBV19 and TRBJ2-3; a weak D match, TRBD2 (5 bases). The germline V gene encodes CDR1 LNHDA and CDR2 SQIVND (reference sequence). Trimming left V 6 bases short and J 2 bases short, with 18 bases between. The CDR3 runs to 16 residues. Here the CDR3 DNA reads TGTGCCAGTAGCCCTCTCGACCGGGAACCCACAGATACGCAGTATTTT. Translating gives CASSPLDREPTDTQYF.

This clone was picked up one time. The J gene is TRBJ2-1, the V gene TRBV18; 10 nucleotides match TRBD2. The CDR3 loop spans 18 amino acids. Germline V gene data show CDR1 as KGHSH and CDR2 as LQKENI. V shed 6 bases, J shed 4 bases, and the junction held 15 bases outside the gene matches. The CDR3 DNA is TGTGCCAGCTCGGAGGGTTCGCTAGCGGGAGTTTTTTACAATGAGCAGTTCTTC. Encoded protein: CASSEGSLAGVFYNEQFF.

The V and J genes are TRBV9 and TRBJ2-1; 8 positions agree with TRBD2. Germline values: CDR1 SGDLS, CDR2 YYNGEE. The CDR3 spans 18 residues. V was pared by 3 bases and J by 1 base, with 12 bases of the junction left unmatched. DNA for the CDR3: TGTGCCAGCAGCGCCCGACTAGCGCCTTCGACGTCCTACAATGAGCAGTTCTTC. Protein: CASSARLAPSTSYNEQFF.